A single sample is the source of the 30 T cell receptor beta chains below, sequenced in a study of shared clonotypes between healthy human individuals. Profiling relied on immunoSEQ multiplex PCR, and the TCRdb table lists in-frame clones only, not all of them. The sample carries approximately 1.9 million clones, 93% recorded once. Terminally differentiated effector memory CD45RA+ cells were excluded by CCR7 positive selection of CD45RO-negative cells. Material for sequencing was naive CD8+ T cells from PBMCs. These receptors were collected from a man aged 18 to 30 in good health. Some clones in this sample may be carry-over from other donors' samples.

The V call is TRBV30, the J call TRBJ1-2, with D tentatively TRBD1 (5 bases). The CDR3 contains 15 residues. V was clipped by 8 bases and J by 4 bases, with 23 bases between them. Germline loops: CDR1 GTSNPN, CDR2 SVGIG (reference sequence). The CDR3 is CADEAQGPHSYGYTF. DNA for the CDR3: TGTGCCGACGAGGCGCAGGGCCCTCATTCCTATGGCTACACCTTC.

The rearrangement uses TRBV11-2 and TRBJ2-1; 11 bases line up with TRBD2. Germline CDR1 and CDR2: SGHAT and FQNNGV. The ends lost 1 base at V and 3 bases at J; junction bases unmatched: 5. This CDR3 has 17 amino acids. This CDR3 reads CASSLGTSGSFYNEQFF. CDR3 bases: TGTGCCAGCAGCTTAGGAACTAGCGGGAGCTTCTACAATGAGCAGTTCTTC. The full variable domain, rest sourced from reference TRBV11-2 and TRBJ2-1, is EAGVAQSPRYKIIEKRQSVAFWCNPISGHATLYWYQQILGQGPKLLIQFQNNGVVDDSQLPKDRFSAERLKGVDSTLKIQPAKLEDSAVYLCASSLGTSGSFYNEQFFGPGTRLTVL.

This clone was recorded only once. V is TRBV7-6 and J is TRBJ1-5; no definite D call. V was shortened by 5 bases and J by 2 bases, with 13 bases between the two germline ends. The length of the CDR3 is 15 residues. The germline gives CDR1 SGHVS, CDR2 FNYEAQ. In DNA, the CDR3 is TGTGCCAGCAGCCCCGACCCCCGGCGCAATCAGCCCCAGCATTTT. As protein: CASSPDPRRNQPQHF.

This chain connects TRBV15 to TRBJ2-1; perhaps TRBD2 as D (6 bases). The V gene lost 0 bases and the J gene lost 5 bases, with 8 bases spanning the gap. The CDR3 has 14 residues. Germline loops: CDR1 LNHNV, CDR2 YYDKDF (reference sequence). CDR3 DNA sequence: TGTGCCACCAGCAGAGATCGGGGGAACAATGAGCAGTTCTTC. Translation gives CATSRDRGNNEQFF. The full variable domain, completed using reference TRBV15 and TRBJ2-1, is DAMVIQNPRYQVTQFGKPVTLSCSQTLNHNVMYWYQQKSSQAPKLLFHYYDKDFNNEADTPDNFQSRRPNTSFCFLDIRSPGLGDTAMYLCATSRDRGNNEQFFGPGTRLTVL.

The chain joins TRBV7-9 to TRBJ2-6, with D possibly matching TRBD1 (5 bases). CDR3 length: 17 residues. CDR1 SEHNR and CDR2 FQNEAQ come from the germline V gene (reference sequence). Trimming removed 5 bases from V and 0 bases from J, with 14 bases in between. The CDR3 here is CASSLGSGFSGANVLTF. The CDR3 region has the DNA TGTGCCAGCAGCCTAGGGTCAGGGTTCTCTGGGGCCAACGTCCTGACTTTC. The whole variable domain, remainder taken from reference TRBV7-9 and TRBJ2-6, is DTGVSQNPRHKITKRGQNVTFRCDPISEHNRLYWYRQTLGQGPEFLTYFQNEAQLEKSRLLSDRFSAERPKGSFSTLEIQRTEQGDSAMYLCASSLGSGFSGANVLTFGAGSRLTVL.

This clone appeared a few times. V gene TRBV7-3 combines with J gene TRBJ2-7; no definite D call. The CDR3 consists of 15 residues. Germline CDR1 is SGHTA and CDR2 is FQGTGA. Trimming removed 1 base from V and 5 bases from J, with 15 bases in between. The CDR3 DNA is TGTGCCAGCAGCTTAAGAGTAAGTGCCCCCCACGAGCAGTACTTC. Translation gives CASSLRVSAPHEQYF.

The chain links TRBV13 to TRBJ2-1, with 12 bases aligning to TRBD2. The CDR3 loop spans 15 amino acids. CDR1 PRHDT and CDR2 FYEKMQ come from the germline V gene (reference sequence). Germline trimming cut 5 bases from V and 9 bases from J; bases unmatched to any gene: 8. CDR3 nucleotides: TGTGCCAGCAGCCTACCTAGCGGGAGGGCCACTGAGCAGTTCTTC. Translating gives CASSLPSGRATEQFF.

V usage is TRBV19 and J usage is TRBJ2-7; D is uncertain. This CDR3 is 14 amino acids long. The germline V gene encodes CDR1 LNHDA and CDR2 SQIVND (reference sequence). Between the trimmed V and J ends, which lost 5 bases and 4 bases, there was a span of 15 bases. CDR3 in amino acids: CASSLSLDLYEQYF. CDR3 nucleotide sequence: TGTGCCAGTAGTCTAAGCCTAGATCTATACGAGCAGTACTTC. Based on the CDR3 plus reference TRBV19 and TRBJ2-7, the full variable domain is DGGITQSPKYLFRKEGQNVTLSCEQNLNHDAMYWYRQDPGQGLRLIYYSQIVNDFQKGDIAEGYSVSREKKESFPLTVTSAQKNPTAFYLCASSLSLDLYEQYFGPGTRLTVT.

The chain has TRBV4-2 and TRBJ2-1, with D possibly being TRBD2 (7 bases). V was cut by 3 bases and J by 4 bases, with 13 bases left in between. Germline loops: CDR1 LGHNA, CDR2 YNFKEQ. The length of the CDR3 is 15 residues. The CDR3 region has the DNA TGTGCCAGCAGCCAGGGGGCTAGCGGATACAATGAGCAGTTCTTC. This translates into CASSQGASGYNEQFF.

CDR3 region: CSVEEPGRQNTEAFF. CDR3 bases: TGCAGCGTTGAAGAACCGGGTCGGCAGAACACTGAAGCTTTCTTT. The chain carries TRBV29-1 and TRBJ1-1; D is ambiguous. The CDR3 is made up of 15 amino acids. Germline CDR1 and CDR2: SQVTM and ANQGSEA. V was cut by 0 bases and J by 1 base, with 12 bases left in between.

A few counts support this clone. This rearrangement joins TRBV4-1 to TRBJ1-1; D remains unclear. V lost 0 bases, J lost 0 bases, and 2 bases lay in between. The CDR3 runs to 13 residues. The V gene's germline CDR1 is MGHRA and CDR2 YSYEKL. CDR3 in amino acids: CASSQDMNTEAFF. Written as DNA, the CDR3 is TGCGCCAGCAGCCAAGATATGAACACTGAAGCTTTCTTT.

This clone was observed a few times. The chain carries TRBV27 and TRBJ1-3; the D gene is possibly TRBD1 (5 bases). This CDR3 region has 17 residues. The germline V and J ends were trimmed by 8 bases and 4 bases, with 24 bases remaining between them. The germline gives CDR1 MNHEY, CDR2 SMNVEV (reference sequence). CDR3 amino acids: CASRPGGRALWGNTIYF. DNA of the CDR3: TGTGCCAGCCGACCGGGTGGCAGGGCTTTATGGGGAAACACCATATATTTT.

The chain carries TRBV7-9 and TRBJ2-3; D may correspond to TRBD1 or TRBD2 (6 bases each). Germline assignment: CDR1 SEHNR and CDR2 FQNEAQ (reference sequence). V was shortened by 5 bases and J by 0 bases, with 21 bases between the two germline ends. The CDR3 sequence is 18 residues long. As DNA, the CDR3 is TGTGCCAGCAGCCCCCTGGTGGGGGGCCACCTGAGCACAGATACGCAGTATTTT. It yields the protein CASSPLVGGHLSTDTQYF.

The chain links TRBV27 to TRBJ2-1; D possibly uses TRBD1 or TRBD2 (5 bases each). Trimming left V 6 bases short and J 3 bases short, with 18 bases between. CDR3 size: 16 residues. Per the germline V gene, CDR1 is MNHEY and CDR2 is SMNVEV (reference sequence). The CDR3 DNA reads as TGTGCCAGCAGCTCGAGCTTGGGGGAAGTCTACAATGAGCAGTTCTTC. It yields the protein CASSSSLGEVYNEQFF.

This chain connects TRBV28 to TRBJ2-4; TRBD2 agrees at 8 bases. Germline V CDR1 and CDR2: MDHEN, SYDVKM. The trim removed 5 bases at V and 12 bases at J, leaving 15 bases unmatched. This CDR3 has 15 residues. The CDR3 loop reads CASSTTKTRGGYQYF. The CDR3 nucleotides read TGTGCCAGCAGTACTACCAAAACCCGGGGGGGATATCAGTACTTC. Looking up the rest from reference TRBV28 and TRBJ2-4 gives the full variable domain: DVKVTQSSRYLVKRTGEKVFLECVQDMDHENMFWYRQDPGLGLRLIYFSYDVKMKEKGDIPEGYSVSREKKERFSLILESASTNQTSMYLCASSTTKTRGGYQYFGAGTRLSVL.

This rearrangement joins TRBV2 to TRBJ2-5; 15 bases match TRBD2. CDR3 length: 18 residues. With 6 bases clipped from V and 4 bases from J, the junction kept 12 bases outside the gene matches. Germline V gene lookup returns CDR1 SNHLY and CDR2 FYNNEI. The CDR3 region has the DNA TGTGCCAGCAGGACCGGACTAGCGGGAGGGCGGGGGAGAGAGACCCAGTACTTC. The encoded protein is CASRTGLAGGRGRETQYF.

This chain joins TRBV11-2 and TRBJ1-1, with D unclear. There are 14 residues in the CDR3. The V end was cut by 0 bases, the J end by 1 base, with 6 bases between. Germline values: CDR1 SGHAT, CDR2 FQNNGV. The CDR3 DNA reads as TGTGCCAGCAGCTTAGATAGTGCGAACACTGAAGCTTTCTTT. This sequence encodes CASSLDSANTEAFF.

This clone came up once. The CDR3 DNA reads TGTGCCAGCAGCCAAGTACTGGTCAGCTCCTACGAGCAGTACTTC. It is translated as CASSQVLVSSYEQYF. The rearrangement links TRBV4-2 to TRBJ2-7; D gene ambiguous. Germline values: CDR1 LGHNA, CDR2 YNFKEQ. This CDR3 has 15 amino acids. Between the trimmed V and J ends, which lost 1 base and 0 bases, there was a span of 10 bases.

The J gene is TRBJ1-2, the V gene TRBV7-3, with TRBD1 matching 7 bases. V lost 4 bases, J lost 7 bases, and 12 bases stayed unmatched. CDR3 length: 15 amino acids. Germline V gives CDR1 SGHTA, CDR2 FQGTGA. The CDR3 coding sequence is TGTGCCAGCAGCTCCTCCGGGACAGATGAGTCTGGCTACACCTTC. Protein: CASSSSGTDESGYTF.

This chain's CDR3 is CASKPDTTNYEQYF. Here the CDR3 DNA reads TGTGCCAGCAAGCCCGACACTACCAACTACGAGCAGTACTTC. The V gene is TRBV28, the J gene TRBJ2-7; D uncertain. Trimming removed 7 bases from V and 3 bases from J, with 16 bases in between. This CDR3 is built from 14 residues. In germline, CDR1 is MDHEN, CDR2 SYDVKM.

The chain carries TRBV7-8 and TRBJ2-1; 7 nucleotides agree with TRBD2. Germline assignment: CDR1 SGHVS and CDR2 FQNEAQ. The CDR3 contains 19 residues. The V and J ends lost 2 bases and 7 bases, in that order; junction bases with no gene match: 20. The CDR3 region is CASSLWASGTILNSNEQFF. DNA for the CDR3: TGTGCCAGCAGCTTATGGGCTAGCGGAACAATACTTAACTCGAATGAGCAGTTCTTC.

This rearrangement joins TRBV7-6 to TRBJ1-4; D ambiguous. V was cut by 2 bases and J by 0 bases, with 13 bases left in between. The CDR3 loop spans 17 amino acids. Germline V gives CDR1 SGHVS, CDR2 FNYEAQ. CDR3 region: CASSLHPPRSTNEKLFF. For the CDR3, the DNA is TGTGCCAGCAGCTTACACCCTCCCCGCTCAACTAATGAAAAACTGTTTTTT.

This CDR3 is CAWSVWRGSAYSTDTQYF. CDR3 sequence (DNA): TGTGCCTGGAGTGTTTGGCGGGGGTCAGCCTACAGCACAGATACGCAGTATTTT. V and J are TRBV30 and TRBJ2-3; 7 nucleotides line up with TRBD2. V shed 0 bases, J shed 0 bases, and the junction held 12 bases outside the gene matches. The CDR3 loop spans 18 amino acids. Looked up from germline, CDR1 is GTSNPN and CDR2 is SVGIG (reference sequence).

The chain joins TRBV19 to TRBJ2-3; 7 nucleotides agree with TRBD1. The V gene's germline CDR1 is LNHDA and CDR2 SQIVND (reference sequence). This CDR3 comprises 15 residues. V was pared by 4 bases and J by 2 bases, with 6 bases of the junction left unmatched. The CDR3, as DNA: TGTGCCAGTAGTACCAGGACAGGAACCACAGATACGCAGTATTTT. It translates to CASSTRTGTTDTQYF.

This chain connects TRBV27 to TRBJ2-3; D gene unclear. CDR3 length: 11 amino acids. The germline V gene encodes CDR1 MNHEY and CDR2 SMNVEV (reference sequence). With 5 bases removed from V and 6 bases from J, the gap between germline ends came to 6 bases. CDR3 in amino acids: CASSNADTQYF. As DNA, the CDR3 is TGTGCCAGCAGTAATGCGGATACGCAGTATTTT.

V and J are TRBV6-5 and TRBJ1-1, with D uncertain. In germline, CDR1 is MNHEY, CDR2 SVGAGI. The length of the CDR3 is 13 residues. V was cut by 5 bases and J by 3 bases, with 10 bases left in between. The CDR3 here is CASSQSEDTEAFF. The DNA for the CDR3 is TGTGCCAGCAGTCAAAGCGAAGACACTGAAGCTTTCTTT.

V and J are TRBV11-3 and TRBJ2-2, with D possibly matching TRBD1 (5 bases). Trimming pared 3 bases from V and 3 bases from J, leaving 8 bases between. The CDR3 is 14 amino acids. CDR1 and CDR2 (germline): SGHNT, YENEEA. CDR3 region: CASSFSGYTGELFF. DNA of the CDR3: TGTGCCAGCAGCTTTTCAGGGTACACCGGGGAGCTGTTTTTT.

The CDR3: CASSVAVGGGSTNNEQFF. CDR3 bases: TGTGCCAGCAGCGTAGCCGTCGGCGGGGGGAGCACTAACAATGAGCAGTTCTTC. The V and J genes are TRBV9 and TRBJ2-1; 8 bases are shared with TRBD2. The V gene end was trimmed by 0 bases and the J gene end by 5 bases; junction bases not matched to a gene: 13. Looked up from germline, CDR1 is SGDLS and CDR2 is YYNGEE. CDR3 length: 18 amino acids.

V gene TRBV7-8 combines with J gene TRBJ1-2, with TRBD1 identical over 9 bases. Losses at the gene ends were 5 bases for V and 4 bases for J; bases not matched to a gene: 8. The CDR3 is 15 residues long. Germline V gene data show CDR1 as SGHVS and CDR2 as FQNEAQ. Written as DNA, the CDR3 is TGTGCCAGCAGCCCAATACAGGGGGCAATCTATGGCTACACCTTC. Translation: CASSPIQGAIYGYTF.

The J gene is TRBJ2-3, the V gene TRBV27, with 7 positions matching TRBD1. The CDR3 spans 14 residues. Trimming took 6 bases from V and 4 from J; bases not matched to a gene: 7. Germline V gene lookup returns CDR1 MNHEY and CDR2 SMNVEV (reference sequence). The CDR3 coding sequence is TGTGCCAGCAGGGCCACAGGGGCCGCAGATACGCAGTATTTT. Protein: CASRATGAADTQYF.